Listed below are T cell receptor beta chains from one sample, sequenced in a study of TIL therapy for anti-PD-1-resistant metastatic lung cancer. The data were produced by immunoSEQ multiplex PCR, yet TCRdb's version contains in-frame clones alone and is incomplete. This table has approximately 24,000 clones, just under 75% appearing once. The sample in question was tumor tissue, obtained at baseline. The receptors were gathered from a person between 25 and 79 years old with non-small cell lung cancer. Both conserved end residues are part of each CDR3. Fields, in order: V gene, J gene, CDR3 protein.

TRBV19,TRBJ2-5,CASSEAGRTSTQYF
TRBV27,TRBJ1-1,CASRPRLNTEAFF
TRBV6-4,TRBJ2-1,CASSPLAGRGDEQFF
TRBV5-1,TRBJ1-4,CASSLQGGTNEKLFF
TRBV11-2,TRBJ2-1,CASSLEADNEQFF
TRBV6-5,TRBJ1-2,CASSGQGQNYGYTF
TRBV10-2,TRBJ1-2,CASSAGLRESDSYGYTF
TRBV6-1,TRBJ1-3,CASSVGQDSGNTIYF
TRBV5-4,TRBJ2-1,CASSSPSGAVNEQFF
TRBV5-6,TRBJ2-2,CASSPLGIGELFF
TRBV9,TRBJ2-1,CASSVGLGSEELAGAFGEQFF
TRBV19,TRBJ2-1,CASTQPLGGIWYNEQFF
TRBV19,TRBJ1-3,CASSIGGLEGVSGNTIYF
TRBV19,TRBJ1-2,CASNLGNRVYGYTF
TRBV14,TRBJ2-7,CASSQEGTVGYEQYF
TRBV11-2,TRBJ1-1,CASSLQTGAETEAFF
TRBV2,TRBJ2-1,CASSNPRTGLYNEQFF
TRBV5-4,TRBJ2-3,CASSFQLAGDTDTQYF
TRBV19,TRBJ1-5,CASSPDEGGDQPQHF
TRBV25-1,TRBJ2-7,CASSAGTGPYEQYF
TRBV2,TRBJ2-7,CASSEYPGEAYEQYF
TRBV5-1,TRBJ2-1,CASSLRAGDYYNEQFF
TRBV4-1,TRBJ1-1,CASSQGQGATEAFF
TRBV27,TRBJ2-7,CASYDRGNEQYF
TRBV7-9,TRBJ2-7,CASSRGLREQYF
TRBV19,TRBJ1-5,CASSSIDREINQPQHF
TRBV4-1,TRBJ2-5,CASSPEPKMETQYF
TRBV2,TRBJ2-7,CASSDFPDSYEQYF
TRBV13,TRBJ2-7,CASSLRRGEQYF
TRBV21-1,TRBJ2-7,CASLPGQGPSYEQYF
TRBV6-1,TRBJ1-6,CASSGPLRGRVPHPLHF
TRBV18,TRBJ1-3,CASSGSSGNTIYF
TRBV6-5,TRBJ1-2,CASRTDRGYGYTF
TRBV19,TRBJ2-1,CASSIVARSSYNEQFF
TRBV11-2,TRBJ1-2,CASSLDSVLDGYTF
TRBV2,TRBJ2-4,CASRASGGADIQYF
TRBV5-4,TRBJ1-6,CASSSYYTGGTGSPLHF
TRBV16,TRBJ1-6,CASSPRAENSPLHF